The rows below give T cell receptor beta chains drawn from one sample of a study of regulatory T cells in long-lasting Graves disease. MiXCR, applied by TCRdb to the multiplex PCR reads, yields one record per CDR3 protein. The sample records fewer than 550,000 distinct CDR3 sequences, 15% to 20% being singletons. These data also featured in a second study, about T cells in Graves' hyperthyroidism and ophthalmopathy.

The sequences come from peripheral blood mononuclear cells (PBMCs), collected at new diagnosis, from a patient treated with antithyroid drugs. These receptors were taken from a woman aged 35-65 years with Graves disease. Each CDR3 is given with its conserved first and last residue. Fields, in order: J gene, CDR3 length, V gene, D gene, clone size, CDR3 DNA, CDR3 protein. A D gene is named only where the DNA matches it firmly. Rows give clone size only sometimes, using once, few, many, or a class for an expanded clone.

>TRBJ2-3|19|TRBV3-1|TRBD2|.
TGTGCCAGCAGCCACCTAACGGGGGGATACGTCTTTAGCACAGATACGCAGTATTTT
CASSHLTGGYVFSTDTQYF
>TRBJ2-1|15|TRBV7-9|.|many
TGTGCCAGCAGCCGTCAGGGCTTTCCCTACAATGAGCAGTTCTTC
CASSRQGFPYNEQFF
>TRBJ1-1|13|TRBV30|.|many
TGTGCCTGGAGTCCCGGTTCGAACACTGAAGCTTTCTTT
CAWSPGSNTEAFF
>TRBJ1-3|16|TRBV2|.|.
TGTGCCAGCATCCTGAGGATGAGGGGCTCCGGAAACACCATATATTTT
CASILRMRGSGNTIYF
>TRBJ2-3|12|TRBV2|.|many
TGTGCCAGCAGGACGGGAGCGGATACGCAGTATTTT
CASRTGADTQYF
>TRBJ1-2|17|TRBV19|.|.
TGTGCCAGTAGTATAGAGGGGAACAGGAGGGTCCGCTATGGCTACACCTTC
CASSIEGNRRVRYGYTF
>TRBJ1-5|19|TRBV19|TRBD1|.
TGTGCCAGTAGTCCCGGACAGGGGATTGTATTCGGTAGCAATCAGCCCCAGCATTTT
CASSPGQGIVFGSNQPQHF
>TRBJ2-7|15|TRBV6-1|.|.
TGTGCCAGCAGTGTAGTCTCGGGGTCCCTCGGCGAGCAGTACTTC
CASSVVSGSLGEQYF
>TRBJ1-2|14|TRBV29-1|.|.
TGCAGCGTTGTGTCCGGGGGCTCGAACTATGGCTACACCTTC
CSVVSGGSNYGYTF
>TRBJ1-1|15|TRBV5-4|.|.
TGTGCCAGCAGCTTGGTGGCAGCCTTGAACACTGAAGCTTTCTTT
CASSLVAALNTEAFF
>TRBJ1-1|13|TRBV6-1|.|few
TGTGCCTCAAGGGAGACAGGTAGCATCGAAGCTTTCTTT
CASRETGSIEAFF
>TRBJ1-1|16|TRBV12-3/TRBV12-4|TRBD1|.
TGTGCCAGCAGCAACAGGGGGCGTGGAGGGAACACTGAAGCTTTCTTT
CASSNRGRGGNTEAFF
>TRBJ1-4|17|TRBV6-5|.|.
TGTGCCAGCAGTTACTCAATCACGGGCGCAACTAATGAAAAACTGTTTTTT
CASSYSITGATNEKLFF
>TRBJ1-1|16|TRBV19|.|.
TGTGCCAGTAGGTCTTGGTTGGAGGGAATGAACACTGAAGCTTTCTTT
CASRSWLEGMNTEAFF
>TRBJ2-2|17|TRBV4-1|.|.
TGCGCCAGCAGCCAAGACCTCGGGACACAGAACACCGGGGAGCTGTTTTTT
CASSQDLGTQNTGELFF
>TRBJ1-2|15|TRBV4-1|.|many
TGCGCCAGCAGCCAAGAGGAGGGAAATAACTATGGCTACACCTTC
CASSQEEGNNYGYTF
>TRBJ1-5|16|TRBV12-5|.|few
TGTGCTAGTGGTTTGGGAAGTCGCTCAGGTCAACAAGCCCAGCATTTT
CASGLGSRSGQQAQHF
>TRBJ2-2|16|TRBV7-2|TRBD2|.
TGTGCCAGCAGCCCAAAGCGGGGGGGCTACACCGGGGAGCTGTTTTTT
CASSPKRGGYTGELFF
>TRBJ1-6|15|TRBV7-9|TRBD1|.
TGTGCCAGCAGCCCCTGGACAGGGGAAAATTCACCCCTCCACTTT
CASSPWTGENSPLHF
>TRBJ2-1|17|TRBV24-1|.|.
TGTGCCACCAGTGATTTGCAATTAGAGACAGCTCATAATGAGCAGTTCTTC
CATSDLQLETAHNEQFF
>TRBJ1-4|12|TRBV15|.|many
TGTGCCACCAGCAGAAGGGATGAAAAACTGTTTTTT
CATSRRDEKLFF
>TRBJ1-5|14|TRBV6-1|.|many
TGTGCCAGCAGTAAACAGGGTTCGGGTGAGCCCCAGCATTTT
CASSKQGSGEPQHF
>TRBJ2-2|20|TRBV10-3|TRBD1|many
TGTGCCATCAGTGACCTCGCTGGGGACAGACGAATGGGGGCCACCGGGGAGCTGTTTTTT
CAISDLAGDRRMGATGELFF
>TRBJ2-3|15|TRBV4-1|.|.
TGCGCCAGCAGCCCGCTTTTCGGTGGCGCAGATACGCAGTATTTT
CASSPLFGGADTQYF
>TRBJ2-1|14|TRBV20-1|.|many
TGCAGTGCTCCGGGGGGCCCTACCTACAATGAGCAGTTCTTC
CSAPGGPTYNEQFF
>TRBJ2-1|15|TRBV6-1|TRBD2|.
TGTGCCAGCGGGTTGACTAGCGGAACCTACAATGAGCAGTTCTTC
CASGLTSGTYNEQFF
>TRBJ1-1|12|TRBV28|.|many
TGTGCCAGCAGCACGGTGAACACTGAAGCTTTCTTT
CASSTVNTEAFF
>TRBJ2-5|16|TRBV5-1|TRBD1|few
TGCGCCAGCAGCTTGGCGGGACAGGGATCCGGGGAGACCCAGTACTTC
CASSLAGQGSGETQYF
>TRBJ2-1|12|TRBV6-1|.|few
TGTGCCAGCAGTGTCAGCTACAATGAGCAGTTCTTC
CASSVSYNEQFF
>TRBJ1-3|14|TRBV4-1|TRBD1|many
TGCGCCAGCAGCTCGGACAGGGGCGGAAACACCATATATTTT
CASSSDRGGNTIYF
>TRBJ2-3|16|TRBV9|TRBD2|few
TGTGCCAGCAGCGGTACTGGGGGGGGAAGCACAGATACGCAGTATTTT
CASSGTGGGSTDTQYF
>TRBJ1-4|15|TRBV5-1|TRBD1|many
TGCGCCAGCAGCAGATGGGGACAGAACAATGAAAAACTGTTTTTT
CASSRWGQNNEKLFF
>TRBJ2-6|19|TRBV3-1|.|.
TGTGCCAGCAGCCAAGGGGGGGGACAGTACCCTTCTGGGGCCAACGTCCTGACTTTC
CASSQGGGQYPSGANVLTF
>TRBJ2-2|15|TRBV12-3/TRBV12-4|.|many
TGTGCCAGCAGTTTAGCGCGGGTGAATAACGGGGAGCTGTTTTTT
CASSLARVNNGELFF
>TRBJ2-5|15|TRBV13|.|many
TGTGCCAGCAGCTTAAGCCGGGGGCGTGAAGAGACCCAGTACTTC
CASSLSRGREETQYF
>TRBJ2-1|15|TRBV12-3/TRBV12-4|.|.
TGTGCCAGCCGTGGTAATTTACAGGTTTACAATGAGCAGTTCTTC
CASRGNLQVYNEQFF
>TRBJ2-1|15|TRBV2|TRBD2|many
TGTGCCAGCAGTCGACTAGCGGGGAGTTACAATGAGCAGTTCTTC
CASSRLAGSYNEQFF
>TRBJ2-2|13|TRBV13|.|.
TGTGCCAGTAGTATCGATTTTTCCGGGGAGCTGTTTTTT
CASSIDFSGELFF
>TRBJ1-6|15|TRBV3-1|TRBD1|many
TGTGCCAGCAGCCAGACAGGGGGCGAGGGATCACCCCTCCACTTT
CASSQTGGEGSPLHF
>TRBJ2-7|15|TRBV12-3/TRBV12-4|.|many
TGTGCCAGCAGTTCCTGGTGGTCTGGGACCTACGAGCAGTACTTC
CASSSWWSGTYEQYF
>TRBJ2-3|17|TRBV2|TRBD1|many
TGTGCCAGCGGCCAGATTCCGGGACAGGGAAGAACAGATACGCAGTATTTT
CASGQIPGQGRTDTQYF
>TRBJ1-6|14|TRBV6-2/TRBV6-3|.|few
TGTGCCAGCTTGGACGGCTCCTATAATTCACCCCTCCACTTT
CASLDGSYNSPLHF
>TRBJ2-2|18|TRBV14|TRBD1|few
TGTGCCAGCAGCCAAGATCCCCTCAACAGGGGTTGGACCGGGGAGCTGTTTTTT
CASSQDPLNRGWTGELFF
>TRBJ2-2|14|TRBV11-2|TRBD1|few
TGTGCCAGCGTCAACAGGGGGCGGGCCGGGGAGCTGTTTTTT
CASVNRGRAGELFF
>TRBJ1-6|14|TRBV6-1|.|few
TGTGCCAGCATTGATGAGGGGGGGTTTTCACCCCTCCACTTT
CASIDEGGFSPLHF
>TRBJ2-7|15|TRBV12-3/TRBV12-4|.|few
TGTGCCAGCAGTTTCGAGGAGGGGACCCCGTACGAGCAGTACTTC
CASSFEEGTPYEQYF
>TRBJ1-5|13|TRBV20-1|.|.
TGCAGTGCAAGTACGGTGAGCAATCAGCCCCAGCATTTT
CSASTVSNQPQHF
>TRBJ2-5|14|TRBV10-3|TRBD2|few
TGTGCCATCAGTGCACGGGGGGACCAAGAGACCCAGTACTTC
CAISARGDQETQYF
>TRBJ2-3|14|TRBV2|TRBD1|many
TGTGCCAGCAAAAAGGGGGCGCTGACAGATACGCAGTATTTT
CASKKGALTDTQYF
>TRBJ1-5|13|TRBV12-3/TRBV12-4|.|few
TGTGCCAGCAGTTCACTTTTAAATCAGCCCCAGCATTTT
CASSSLLNQPQHF
>TRBJ1-6|16|TRBV3-1|TRBD1|many
TGTGCCAGCAGCCACGGACAGGGATATTCTAAATCACCCCTCCACTTT
CASSHGQGYSKSPLHF
>TRBJ2-2|16|TRBV10-3|.|few
TGTGCCATCAGTGATACGGGACCCGCGAACACCGGGGAGCTGTTTTTT
CAISDTGPANTGELFF
>TRBJ1-3|16|TRBV5-1|.|many
TGCGCCAGCAGCGCTGGGACGGACCTCTTTGGAAACACCATATATTTT
CASSAGTDLFGNTIYF